The rows below give T cell receptor beta chains drawn from one sample of a study of blood T cells in healthy people across ages. TCRdb reprocessed the 5' RACE reads via MiXCR and lists one record per CDR3 protein. The sample shows 790,000 or so distinct CDR3 sequences, about half of them seen only once. Sequenced material: blood. The source of these receptors is a man of 80 years or more in good health. Each CDR3 is given with its conserved first and last residue. The D gene is left open where the match is weak. For some rows the clone size is stated as once, few or many, or as a class when expanded; others skip it.

CDR3nt: TGTGCCTGGAGTGATCTGGGAGTACAGCCCCAGCATTTT; CDR3aa: CAWSDLGVQPQHF; v_gene: TRBV30; d_gene: .; j_gene: TRBJ1-5; abundance: .
CDR3nt: TGCAGTGCTAGAGACTTAGTCGGGGGGACCCAGTACTTC; CDR3aa: CSARDLVGGTQYF; v_gene: TRBV20-1; d_gene: .; j_gene: TRBJ2-5; abundance: .
CDR3nt: TGTGCCAGCAGCCCTCATGCGGTCAGGTACGAGCAGTACTTC; CDR3aa: CASSPHAVRYEQYF; v_gene: TRBV7-2; d_gene: .; j_gene: TRBJ2-7; abundance: .
CDR3nt: TGTGCCACAACTCTGACAGGGGCCCTCACAGATACGCAGTATTTT; CDR3aa: CATTLTGALTDTQYF; v_gene: TRBV19; d_gene: TRBD1; j_gene: TRBJ2-3; abundance: few
CDR3nt: TGCAGCGCCTTAGATCCGGGGTCAGGGGGGCGCGAGCAGTACTTC; CDR3aa: CSALDPGSGGREQYF; v_gene: TRBV29-1; d_gene: .; j_gene: TRBJ2-7; abundance: many
CDR3nt: TGTGCCAGCAATAGGGCTAGCGCAGAGGGTACGCAGTATTTT; CDR3aa: CASNRASAEGTQYF; v_gene: TRBV6-6; d_gene: .; j_gene: TRBJ2-3; abundance: .
CDR3nt: TGTGCCAGCAGTGCGGCGGGTACGGAGACCCAGTACTTC; CDR3aa: CASSAAGTETQYF; v_gene: TRBV2; d_gene: .; j_gene: TRBJ2-5; abundance: .
CDR3nt: TGCGCCAGCAGCTTGGATGCGGGGACCTATGGCTACACCTTC; CDR3aa: CASSLDAGTYGYTF; v_gene: TRBV5-1; d_gene: .; j_gene: TRBJ1-2; abundance: .
CDR3nt: TGTGCCAGCAGTCGGGTGTCCTACGAGCAGTACTTC; CDR3aa: CASSRVSYEQYF; v_gene: TRBV3-1; d_gene: .; j_gene: TRBJ2-7; abundance: few
CDR3nt: TGTGCCACCAGTGATTTGCATTTCGGCGGTAAAGAGACCCAGTACTTC; CDR3aa: CATSDLHFGGKETQYF; v_gene: TRBV24-1; d_gene: .; j_gene: TRBJ2-5; abundance: .
CDR3nt: TGTGCCAGCAGTACCCAACGAGCGGGAGCTGATACGCAGTATTTT; CDR3aa: CASSTQRAGADTQYF; v_gene: TRBV12-3/TRBV12-4; d_gene: TRBD2; j_gene: TRBJ2-3; abundance: .
CDR3nt: TGTGCCTGGGACTCTAACACAGATACGCAGTATTTT; CDR3aa: CAWDSNTDTQYF; v_gene: TRBV30; d_gene: .; j_gene: TRBJ2-3; abundance: .
CDR3nt: TGCAGTGCTTATTGGGACCGCAGAAAGACCCAGTACTTC; CDR3aa: CSAYWDRRKTQYF; v_gene: TRBV20-1; d_gene: .; j_gene: TRBJ2-5; abundance: .
CDR3nt: TGCAGCGTTGCCATCGATAGCAATCAGCCCCAGCATTTT; CDR3aa: CSVAIDSNQPQHF; v_gene: TRBV29-1; d_gene: .; j_gene: TRBJ1-5; abundance: many
CDR3nt: TGTGCCAGCAGTGTGAGTCGGGACACAACGGTCGAGCAGTACTTC; CDR3aa: CASSVSRDTTVEQYF; v_gene: TRBV2; d_gene: .; j_gene: TRBJ2-7; abundance: .
CDR3nt: TGTGCCACCAGTGACTCCTTGGAGACCCAGTACTTC; CDR3aa: CATSDSLETQYF; v_gene: TRBV24-1; d_gene: .; j_gene: TRBJ2-5; abundance: .
CDR3nt: TGTGCCAGCAGCTTAGAGTCCCCCTACGAGCAGTACTTC; CDR3aa: CASSLESPYEQYF; v_gene: TRBV7-6; d_gene: .; j_gene: TRBJ2-7; abundance: .
CDR3nt: TGCAGTGCCGGAAGTACGGGGGACGCCTATGGCTACACCTTC; CDR3aa: CSAGSTGDAYGYTF; v_gene: TRBV20-1; d_gene: .; j_gene: TRBJ1-2; abundance: .
CDR3nt: TGTGCCAGCAGCTGGAGACTAGCGGAAACAGATACGCAGTATTTT; CDR3aa: CASSWRLAETDTQYF; v_gene: TRBV7-2; d_gene: TRBD2; j_gene: TRBJ2-3; abundance: .
CDR3nt: TGTGCCAGCAGTAACCCGGGACTAGCGGGAGGTGGGTGGAATGAGCAGTTCTTC; CDR3aa: CASSNPGLAGGGWNEQFF; v_gene: TRBV12-3/TRBV12-4; d_gene: TRBD2; j_gene: TRBJ2-1; abundance: few
CDR3nt: TGTGCCAGCAGCTCAAAACTCACCGGGACGCTTCTCGGCGAGCAGTACTTC; CDR3aa: CASSSKLTGTLLGEQYF; v_gene: TRBV7-9; d_gene: .; j_gene: TRBJ2-7; abundance: .
CDR3nt: TGCAGTGCTATCCCGGGAGGAGACAATCAGTCCCAGCATTTT; CDR3aa: CSAIPGGDNQSQHF; v_gene: TRBV20-1; d_gene: .; j_gene: TRBJ1-5; abundance: .
CDR3nt: TGTGCCAGCTTCAGGGGAGTGAACACTGAAGCTTTCTTT; CDR3aa: CASFRGVNTEAFF; v_gene: TRBV6-5; d_gene: .; j_gene: TRBJ1-1; abundance: .
CDR3nt: TGTGCCATTAAACCGGGACAGGGCTTCGAGCAGTACTTC; CDR3aa: CAIKPGQGFEQYF; v_gene: TRBV10-3; d_gene: TRBD1; j_gene: TRBJ2-7; abundance: few
CDR3nt: TGTGCCAGCAGCCAACGGAGGGAACAACAGCCCCAGCATTTT; CDR3aa: CASSQRREQQPQHF; v_gene: TRBV3-1; d_gene: .; j_gene: TRBJ1-5; abundance: once
CDR3nt: TGCAGTGTTTTGCAACCGGGACAGGGGGGCGAGCAGTACTTC; CDR3aa: CSVLQPGQGGEQYF; v_gene: TRBV20-1; d_gene: TRBD1; j_gene: TRBJ2-7; abundance: .
CDR3nt: TGTGCCACCAGTGAAGTGACTAGCGGGGGGTACAATGAGCAGTTCTTC; CDR3aa: CATSEVTSGGYNEQFF; v_gene: TRBV24-1; d_gene: TRBD2; j_gene: TRBJ2-1; abundance: .
CDR3nt: TGTGCCAGCAGCCGGCGGGGCAGGGGGTACGAGCAGTACTTC; CDR3aa: CASSRRGRGYEQYF; v_gene: TRBV7-2; d_gene: .; j_gene: TRBJ2-7; abundance: few
CDR3nt: TGTGCCAGCAGCCAAGATGTGGCGGGAGCTACGCAGTATTTT; CDR3aa: CASSQDVAGATQYF; v_gene: TRBV3-1; d_gene: TRBD2; j_gene: TRBJ2-3; abundance: .
CDR3nt: TGTGCCAGCAGACTGCAGGCCCACACTAAAGCTTTCTTT; CDR3aa: CASRLQAHTKAFF; v_gene: TRBV12-3/TRBV12-4; d_gene: .; j_gene: TRBJ1-1; abundance: few
CDR3nt: TGTGCCAGCAGCTTACGGCGGGCGGAGAGCACAGATACGCAGTATTTT; CDR3aa: CASSLRRAESTDTQYF; v_gene: TRBV7-2; d_gene: .; j_gene: TRBJ2-3; abundance: .
CDR3nt: TGTGCCAGCAGCTTTGACAGGGGAAGGATGGAGACCCAGTACTTC; CDR3aa: CASSFDRGRMETQYF; v_gene: TRBV7-2; d_gene: TRBD1; j_gene: TRBJ2-5; abundance: .
CDR3nt: TGTGCCAGCAGTTTTCAAGAGACCCAGTACTTC; CDR3aa: CASSFQETQYF; v_gene: TRBV12-3/TRBV12-4; d_gene: .; j_gene: TRBJ2-5; abundance: medium-sized
CDR3nt: TGTGCCAGCAGCCGAGGGAACAGGGGGTTAGATACGCAGTATTTT; CDR3aa: CASSRGNRGLDTQYF; v_gene: TRBV5-4; d_gene: TRBD1; j_gene: TRBJ2-3; abundance: .
CDR3nt: TGTGCCAGCAGTTTGGCAGCAGGGGGCTCCTACGAGCAGTACTTC; CDR3aa: CASSLAAGGSYEQYF; v_gene: TRBV28; d_gene: TRBD1; j_gene: TRBJ2-7; abundance: .
CDR3nt: TGTGCCAGCAGCTTCTCTGCTACTGAGCAGTTCTTC; CDR3aa: CASSFSATEQFF; v_gene: TRBV5-6; d_gene: .; j_gene: TRBJ2-1; abundance: once
CDR3nt: TGTGCCAGCAGCCAGGGAAACTACGGCAATCAGCCCCAGCATTTT; CDR3aa: CASSQGNYGNQPQHF; v_gene: TRBV3-1; d_gene: .; j_gene: TRBJ1-5; abundance: .
CDR3nt: TGTGCCAGCAGTCAAAACCGGGACAACCGTCCGGGCTACACCTTC; CDR3aa: CASSQNRDNRPGYTF; v_gene: TRBV27; d_gene: .; j_gene: TRBJ1-2; abundance: .
CDR3nt: TGCAGTGCTAGTGTGGACAGGGCCTCACCCCTCCACTTT; CDR3aa: CSASVDRASPLHF; v_gene: TRBV20-1; d_gene: TRBD1; j_gene: TRBJ1-6; abundance: .
CDR3nt: TGTGCCAGCAGTTTGGAGGGAGTAAAGCGTGAGCAGTACTTC; CDR3aa: CASSLEGVKREQYF; v_gene: TRBV12-3/TRBV12-4; d_gene: .; j_gene: TRBJ2-5; abundance: .
CDR3nt: TGCGCCAGCAGCCAAGATTTTGCTAGCGGGATTTCGATCAATGAGCAGTTCTTC; CDR3aa: CASSQDFASGISINEQFF; v_gene: TRBV4-3; d_gene: TRBD2; j_gene: TRBJ2-1; abundance: .
CDR3nt: TGTGCCACCAGTCAATTGGGAGGGCAAGAGACCCAGTACTTC; CDR3aa: CATSQLGGQETQYF; v_gene: TRBV24-1; d_gene: TRBD2; j_gene: TRBJ2-5; abundance: few
CDR3nt: TGTGCCAGCAGCCTCAATCAGGGACTGGAGACCCAGTTCTTC; CDR3aa: CASSLNQGLETQFF; v_gene: TRBV7-2; d_gene: .; j_gene: TRBJ2-1; abundance: .
CDR3nt: TGTGCCAGCAGCCCCTCGGGGGCCCCCTACAATGAGCAGTACTTC; CDR3aa: CASSPSGAPYNEQYF; v_gene: TRBV7-2; d_gene: .; j_gene: TRBJ2-7; abundance: .
CDR3nt: TGTGCCAGCAGCAACCCACAGGGGGCGGGGGAGACCCAGTACTTC; CDR3aa: CASSNPQGAGETQYF; v_gene: TRBV12-3/TRBV12-4; d_gene: TRBD1; j_gene: TRBJ2-5; abundance: few
CDR3nt: TGTGCCAGCAGTGTGGGGGGGTCGGCTATCGATGAGCAGTTCTTC; CDR3aa: CASSVGGSAIDEQFF; v_gene: TRBV6-4; d_gene: TRBD2; j_gene: TRBJ2-1; abundance: few
CDR3nt: TGTGCCAGCAGCCCCGAACAGGTTCGGCGGGACGAGCAGTACTTC; CDR3aa: CASSPEQVRRDEQYF; v_gene: TRBV7-2; d_gene: .; j_gene: TRBJ2-7; abundance: .
CDR3nt: TGTGCCAGCAGCTTACGGGAGGGCCGGGGAGATACGCAGTATTTT; CDR3aa: CASSLREGRGDTQYF; v_gene: TRBV7-2; d_gene: TRBD2; j_gene: TRBJ2-3; abundance: few
CDR3nt: TGTGCCAGCAGTACCACAGATACGCAGTATTTT; CDR3aa: CASSTTDTQYF; v_gene: TRBV6-2/TRBV6-3; d_gene: .; j_gene: TRBJ2-3; abundance: many
CDR3nt: TGTGCCAGCAGCACCCAAGCGGGATACACAGATACGCAGTATTTT; CDR3aa: CASSTQAGYTDTQYF; v_gene: TRBV7-2; d_gene: TRBD2; j_gene: TRBJ2-3; abundance: .
CDR3nt: TGTGCCAGCAGCTTAGGTTCCGGGCGGACAGAGGGCTACACCTTC; CDR3aa: CASSLGSGRTEGYTF; v_gene: TRBV7-6; d_gene: .; j_gene: TRBJ1-2; abundance: .
CDR3nt: TGTGCCAGCAGTTTCCCAGGGGAGAGGAGCTATGGCTACACCTTC; CDR3aa: CASSFPGERSYGYTF; v_gene: TRBV28; d_gene: .; j_gene: TRBJ1-2; abundance: .